Below, 21 T cell receptor beta chains from the same sample are listed, as sequenced in a study of T cells in localized non-small cell lung cancer. The data were produced by immunoSEQ multiplex PCR, yet TCRdb's version contains in-frame clones alone and is incomplete. Altogether over 45,000 clones are present, roughly 80% being singletons, with the ten largest covering about a sixth. This material consisted of peripheral blood, taken before any cancer treatment. Receptor source: a man aged 35 to 69 with stage I squamous cell lung carcinoma.

This sequence joins TRBV29-1 and TRBJ2-3; TRBD1 might be the D (5 bases). Germline lookup yields CDR1 SQVTM and CDR2 ANQGSEA. Deletions cut 1 base from V and 6 bases from J, with 11 bases between. The length of the CDR3 is 13 residues. The CDR3 DNA follows: TGCAGCGTTGAAGCCCAGGGTGGGGATACGCAGTATTTT. Translating gives CSVEAQGGDTQYF.

V and J are TRBV7-9 and TRBJ1-1, with D unresolved. Germline CDR1 is SEHNR and CDR2 is FQNEAQ (reference sequence). V was clipped by 4 bases and J by 0 bases, with 15 bases between them. The CDR3 runs 16 residues. CDR3 in amino acids: CASSSRRPDLNTEAFF. CDR3 sequence (DNA): TGTGCCAGCAGCTCCCGCCGCCCAGACTTGAACACTGAAGCTTTCTTT.

The chain is built from TRBV7-3 and TRBJ2-1; D is ambiguous. Trimming took off 3 bases at V and 9 bases at J, with 12 bases between the two ends. Germline CDR1 reads SGHTA; CDR2 reads FQGTGA. The CDR3 loop spans 13 amino acids. In DNA form, the CDR3 reads TGTGCCAGCAGCTTCGCAGCATTGGGTGAGCAGTTCTTC. It yields the protein CASSFAALGEQFF.

The chain couples TRBV5-6 to TRBJ2-7; TRBD1 might be the D (6 bases). V lost 3 bases, J lost 2 bases, and 15 bases lay in between. Germline V CDR1 and CDR2: SGHDT, YYEEEE. The CDR3 contains 15 residues. DNA of the CDR3: TGTGCCAGCAGCTACGGACAGATATTGACCTACGAGCAGTACTTC. This sequence encodes CASSYGQILTYEQYF.

The CDR3 DNA sequence: TGTGCCAGCAGGGAGAGTAATGAAAAACTGTTTTTT. Translated: CASRESNEKLFF. The chain is built from TRBV6-1 and TRBJ1-4; no definite D call. V lost 6 bases and J 4 bases, leaving 6 bases between the germline ends. The germline V gene encodes CDR1 MNHNS and CDR2 SASEGT. This CDR3 contains 12 residues.

This chain connects TRBV9 to TRBJ1-1, with 7 bases fitting TRBD1. Germline loops: CDR1 SGDLS, CDR2 YYNGEE. The CDR3 has 14 amino acids. Trimming cost V 0 bases and J 3 bases; bases outside gene matches: 2. Written as DNA, the CDR3 is TGTGCCAGCAGCGTAGTACAGGGGTACACTGAAGCTTTCTTT. Translated: CASSVVQGYTEAFF.

V is TRBV27 and J is TRBJ2-7, with D uncertain. Trimming removed 6 bases from V and 3 bases from J, with 15 bases in between. The germline CDR1 and CDR2 sequences are MNHEY and SMNVEV (reference sequence). The CDR3 runs to 14 residues. CDR3 nucleotide sequence: TGTGCCAGCAGGAAACAGAGGAACTTCTACGAGCAGTACTTC. Translation gives CASRKQRNFYEQYF.

This clone turned up a few times. This chain joins TRBV19 and TRBJ1-3; no firm D call. Trimming stripped 2 bases from V and 8 bases from J, with 19 bases between. The CDR3 is made up of 16 amino acids. Germline V gene data show CDR1 as LNHDA and CDR2 as SQIVND (reference sequence). CDR3 residues: CASSIQRKLPRDTIYF. The CDR3 coding sequence is TGTGCCAGTAGTATACAGCGGAAATTGCCGAGGGACACCATATATTTT.

The chain combines TRBV4-2 with TRBJ1-2; D might be TRBD1 (5 bases). V lost 0 bases and J 6 bases, leaving 14 bases between the germline ends. Germline V lookup: CDR1 LGHNA, CDR2 YNFKEQ. The CDR3 has 15 residues. The CDR3 bases are TGTGCCAGCAGCCAAGAAGAGGGGCGGGGTAATGGCTACACCTTC. It specifies CASSQEEGRGNGYTF.

V is TRBV14 and J is TRBJ1-1, with D possibly matching TRBD1 (6 bases). From germline, CDR1 is SGHDN and CDR2 FVKESK. Trimming left V 4 bases short and J 0 bases short, with 9 bases between. The CDR3 totals 14 residues. The CDR3 loop reads CASSRGQLNTEAFF. The CDR3 nucleotides read TGTGCCAGCAGCCGTGGACAGTTGAACACTGAAGCTTTCTTT. Drawing the rest from reference TRBV14 and TRBJ1-1, the complete variable domain is EAGVTQFPSHSVIEKGQTVTLRCDPISGHDNLYWYRRVMGKEIKFLLHFVKESKQDESGMPNNRFLAERTGGTYSTLKVQPAELEDSGVYFCASSRGQLNTEAFFGQGTRLTVV.

The chain recombines TRBV15 with TRBJ2-4; 7 nucleotides align to TRBD2. CDR1 is LNHNV, CDR2 YYDKDF, per germline (reference sequence). The CDR3 length is 16 residues. V dropped 0 bases and J dropped 5; count of bases not matched to a gene: 7. The CDR3 nucleotides are TGTGCCACCAGCAGAGATAGGGACTATACTCAAAACATTCAGTACTTC. Residues: CATSRDRDYTQNIQYF.

This rearrangement joins TRBV18 to TRBJ2-5; D is unresolved. This CDR3 comprises 15 residues. V was cut by 0 bases and J by 5 bases, with 13 bases left in between. The germline CDR1 and CDR2 sequences are KGHSH and LQKENI. The CDR3 DNA is TGTGCCAGCTCACCACCAACCGCGACTTGGGAGACCCAGTACTTC. Translated, it gives CASSPPTATWETQYF.

The chain is built from TRBV7-3 and TRBJ2-1; 8 nucleotides match TRBD2. The CDR3 is 16 residues long. From germline, CDR1 is SGHTA and CDR2 FQGTGA. V was pared by 1 base and J by 6 bases, with 8 bases of the junction left unmatched. CDR3: CASSLNGGGTFNEQFF. The DNA of the CDR3 is TGTGCCAGCAGCTTAAATGGCGGGGGGACCTTCAATGAGCAGTTCTTC.

The chain has TRBV10-3 and TRBJ2-3; D unclear. CDR1 is ENHRY and CDR2 is SYGVKD in the germline V gene. With 2 bases removed from V and 4 bases from J, the gap between germline ends came to 13 bases. CDR3 length: 15 residues. In DNA form, the CDR3 reads TGTGCCATCAGTGAGGCGTCCCCGCCATCAGATACGCAGTATTTT. Protein sequence: CAISEASPPSDTQYF.

This clone was found a few times. This chain connects TRBV13 to TRBJ1-2; no clear D. This CDR3 region has 14 residues. Germline CDR1 reads PRHDT; CDR2 reads FYEKMQ (reference sequence). Deletions cut 5 bases from V and 8 bases from J, with 18 bases between. This CDR3 reads CASSRAGGDTGYTF. Here the CDR3 DNA reads TGTGCCAGCAGCCGCGCGGGAGGAGACACGGGCTACACCTTC. The complete variable domain, with remaining parts taken from reference TRBV13 and TRBJ1-2, reads AAGVIQSPRHLIKEKRETATLKCYPIPRHDTVYWYQQGPGQDPQFLISFYEKMQSDKGSIPDRFSAQQFSDYHSELNMSSLELGDSALYFCASSRAGGDTGYTFGSGTRLTVV.

The chain links TRBV4-3 to TRBJ2-2; 14 bases line up with TRBD2. Germline lookup yields CDR1 LGHNA and CDR2 YSLEER. Trimming took 0 bases from V and 6 from J; bases not matched to a gene: 3. This CDR3 has 17 amino acids. CDR3 loop: CASSQDMGLAGAGELFF. The CDR3 region has the DNA TGCGCCAGCAGCCAAGATATGGGACTAGCGGGGGCCGGGGAGCTGTTTTTT.

The chain joins TRBV12-1 to TRBJ2-3; the table's D call of TRBD2 was not tested on the DNA. TRBV12-1 is annotated as a pseudogene. This CDR3 comprises 16 residues. This CDR3 is CACTPPAGSSTDTQYF. CDR3 DNA sequence: TGTGCCTGCACCCCCCCAGCGGGGTCAAGCACAGATACGCAGTATTTT.

The rearrangement links TRBV9 to TRBJ1-1; no definite D call. Germline CDR1 reads SGDLS; CDR2 reads YYNGEE. Trimming cost V 2 bases and J 0 bases, with 11 bases left between them. The CDR3 is 15 residues long. The CDR3 DNA is TGTGCCAGCAGCGTCTTGCAGGCCATGAACACTGAAGCTTTCTTT. Protein sequence: CASSVLQAMNTEAFF.

The rearrangement joins TRBV25-1 to TRBJ2-7; 8 nucleotides agree with TRBD1. J lost 7 bases, V lost 4 bases, and 6 bases had no gene match. The CDR3 length is 13 residues. The V gene's germline CDR1 is MGHDK and CDR2 SYGVNS. CDR3 DNA sequence: TGTGCCAGCAGTGCCAACAGGGGGAGGGAGCAGTACTTC. Translation: CASSANRGREQYF.

This clone was seen more than once but under ten times. Other DNA variants within this sample encode the same CDR3. The CDR3 is CSVQGQGNTEAFF. CDR3 in DNA: TGCAGCGTGCAGGGACAGGGAAACACTGAAGCTTTCTTT. This chain links TRBV29-1 with TRBJ1-1; 9 nucleotides align to TRBD1. This CDR3 is built from 13 residues. Unmatched junction bases numbered 4, after V lost 6 bases and J lost 2 bases. Germline values: CDR1 SQVTM, CDR2 ANQGSEA.

The chain carries TRBV10-3 and TRBJ1-2, with 12 positions matching TRBD1. Germline-derived CDR1 and CDR2 are ENHRY and SYGVKD. V shed 8 bases, J shed 9 bases, and the junction held 7 bases outside the gene matches. The CDR3 has 13 residues. CDR3 DNA: TGTGCCATCGCCGGGACAGGGGGCGTAAGCTACACCTTC. This translates into CAIAGTGGVSYTF.